The 2 T cell receptor beta chains below come from one sample, sequenced in a study of PD-1 blockade in mismatch repair-deficient tumors. Data came from immunoSEQ multiplex PCR; TCRdb stores just in-frame clones and leaves some out. This sample has approximately 50,000 clones, with roughly 75% found just once. Sample: peripheral blood, taken 4 weeks after starting pembrolizumab. Source of these receptors: an adult with mismatch repair-deficient cancer.

The chain couples TRBV5-1 to TRBJ2-7; D gene unclear. Germline assignment: CDR1 SGHRS and CDR2 YFSETQ. The ends were cut back, 0 bases at V and 2 bases at J, with 6 bases in the middle. The CDR3 sequence is 13 residues long. The CDR3 protein is CASSLVGTYEQYF. The DNA for the CDR3 is TGCGCCAGCAGCTTGGTTGGAACCTACGAGCAGTACTTC.

The chain recombines TRBV27 with TRBJ1-1; D may be TRBD1 (6 bases). This CDR3 comprises 14 residues. V was pared by 6 bases and J by 3 bases, with 14 bases between. Germline lookup yields CDR1 MNHEY and CDR2 SMNVEV (reference sequence). CDR3 nucleotides: TGTGCCAGCAGGAGGGGGGGTGGGGACACTGAAGCTTTCTTT. This sequence encodes CASRRGGGDTEAFF.